Listed below are T cell receptor beta chains from one sample, sequenced in a study of regulatory T cells in long-lasting Graves disease. From the multiplex PCR reads, TCRdb called clonotypes with MiXCR, one entry per CDR3 protein. The table records more than 300,000 distinct CDR3 sequences, 10% to 15% of them present only once. These data are also associated with another study on T cells in Graves' hyperthyroidism and ophthalmopathy.

The specimen was peripheral blood mononuclear cells (PBMCs), collected at new diagnosis, from a patient treated with antithyroid drugs. Receptor source: a woman aged 18-29 years with Graves disease. The CDR3 runs from the conserved cysteine through the conserved F or W. D genes are given only for firm matches. Size tells how often a clone was seen (once, few, many) or the class of an expanded clone, and some rows leave it out.

clone_size j_call v_call d_call cdr3_nt cdr3_aa
NA TRBJ2-7 TRBV18 TRBD2 TGTGCCAGCTCACCTCCGGGACTAGCCTACGAGCAGTACTTC CASSPPGLAYEQYF
few TRBJ2-2 TRBV2 NA TGTGCCAGCAGGAGGGGCAGAAACACCGGGGAGCTGTTTTTT CASRRGRNTGELFF
NA TRBJ2-3 TRBV6-8 NA TGTGCCAGCAGATATTACACAGATACGCAGTATTTT CASRYYTDTQYF
NA TRBJ2-5 TRBV12-3/TRBV12-4 NA TGTGCCAGCAGTTTATCCAGATACCAAGAGACCCAGTACTTC CASSLSRYQETQYF
many TRBJ1-1 TRBV7-2 TRBD1 TGTGCCAGCAGCTCGCGACAGGGAACTGAAGCTTTCTTT CASSSRQGTEAFF
many TRBJ1-1 TRBV18 TRBD1 TGTGCCAGCTCACCAAGGACAGGGGCCACTGAAGCTTTCTTC CASSPRTGATEAFF
many TRBJ2-1 TRBV12-3/TRBV12-4 NA TGTGCCAGCAGGAATCGAGGCACCTCAAGGGAGAATGAGCAGTTCTTC CASRNRGTSRENEQFF
few TRBJ1-3 TRBV12-3/TRBV12-4 NA TGTGCCAGCAGCCGGGGGTCAGGGGCGGGAAACACCATATGTTTT CASSRGSGAGNTICF
many TRBJ1-5 TRBV28 TRBD1 TGTGCCAGCAGTTTTAGACAGGGTAGGCTCAACGCCTTCAATCAGCCCCAGCATTTT CASSFRQGRLNAFNQPQHF
many TRBJ2-7 TRBV4-1 NA TGCGCCAGCAGCCGAGGCGCCGGGACAAAGTCCTACGAGCAGTACTTC CASSRGAGTKSYEQYF
few TRBJ1-3 TRBV2 TRBD1 TGTGCCAGCAGCCTTTGGACAGGCCAGAGCTCTGGAAACACCATATATTTT CASSLWTGQSSGNTIYF
few TRBJ1-1 TRBV20-1 NA TGCAGTGCCCCCAGGGGTGGCTTGAACACTGAAGCTTTCTTT CSAPRGGLNTEAFF
many TRBJ1-2 TRBV28 NA TGTGCCAGCAGTTTATCCGCGACTTATTATGGCTACACCTTC CASSLSATYYGYTF
many TRBJ2-1 TRBV18 TRBD2 TGTGCCAGCTCACCGCGGGGGGCCCCTTGGAATGAGCAGTTCTTC CASSPRGAPWNEQFF
NA TRBJ2-3 TRBV30 NA TGTGCCTGGAGATTGGGGGGATCCACAGATACGCAGTATTTT CAWRLGGSTDTQYF
few TRBJ1-1 TRBV9 NA TGTGCCAGCAGCGTAGAAGGTAGGGCTGAAGCTTTCTTT CASSVEGRAEAFF
few TRBJ2-1 TRBV27 TRBD2 TGTGCCAGCAGTCCTCCTCGGGGGACTAGCGGGGCGGATGAGCAGTTCTTC CASSPPRGTSGADEQFF
many TRBJ2-1 TRBV7-3 TRBD2 TGTGCCAGCAGCTCTCCCTCTAGCGGGGGGGCAGGCGATGAGCAGTTCTTC CASSSPSSGGAGDEQFF
few TRBJ2-1 TRBV5-6 NA TGTGCCAGCAGCAACCAAGAGGGTCGATATGAGCAGTTCTTC CASSNQEGRYEQFF
many TRBJ1-1 TRBV3-1 NA TGTGCCAGCAGCCAAGATCTTTCAGGGTATACTGAAGCTTTCTTT CASSQDLSGYTEAFF
NA TRBJ2-2 TRBV10-3 TRBD1 TGTGCCATCAGTGGGACAGGCGACACCGGGGAGCTGTTTTTT CAISGTGDTGELFF
many TRBJ1-1 TRBV29-1 NA TGCAGCGTTCCGGTCTTCACTGAAGCTTTCTTT CSVPVFTEAFF
many TRBJ2-3 TRBV4-3 TRBD2 TGCGCCAGCAGCCAAGCCGTGGGGACTAGTATCGGCGATACGCAGTATTTT CASSQAVGTSIGDTQYF
many TRBJ1-2 TRBV5-1 NA TGCGCCAGCAGCTTGGAGGGTGCCTCTGGCTACACCTTC CASSLEGASGYTF
many TRBJ2-7 TRBV5-1 NA TGCGCCAGCAGCTTAACAGGGATTCGATACGAGCAGTACTTC CASSLTGIRYEQYF
many TRBJ2-3 TRBV7-2 NA TGTGCCAGCAGTCCGACGTCAGATACGCAGTATTTT CASSPTSDTQYF
many TRBJ1-1 TRBV18 NA TGTGCCAGCTCACCACTGGGTGCGAACACTGAAGCTTTCTTT CASSPLGANTEAFF
many TRBJ1-1 TRBV10-3 NA TGTGCCATCAGTGAGTCAAGAGGGACGAGCACTGAAGCTTTCTTT CAISESRGTSTEAFF
many TRBJ2-6 TRBV4-2 NA TGTGCCAGCAGCCAAGGGTCCGTCTCTGGGGCCAACGTCCTGACTTTC CASSQGSVSGANVLTF
many TRBJ2-7 TRBV28 TRBD2 TGTGCCAGCAGTCCCCCGGGAGGGAGTACCTCCTACGAGCAGTACTTC CASSPPGGSTSYEQYF
many TRBJ2-5 TRBV5-4 NA TGTGCCAGCAGCTTGATGGGAGTTGAGACCCAGTACTTC CASSLMGVETQYF
few TRBJ1-1 TRBV14 NA TGTGCCAGCAGCCAATTCACTATACCAGACAGTATTAACACTGAAGCTTTCTTT CASSQFTIPDSINTEAFF
many TRBJ2-1 TRBV3-1 NA TGTGCCAGCAGCCCCTCTTCGTGGGGATGGGAGCAGTTCTTC CASSPSSWGWEQFF
NA TRBJ2-1 TRBV14 NA TGTGCCAGCAGCCTACCCGGAAGGGGGTACAATGAGCAGTTCTTC CASSLPGRGYNEQFF
NA TRBJ2-2 TRBV7-2 NA TGTGCCAGCAGCTTAGGGAGAACCTACAGGGTTGGGGACACCGGGGAGCTGTTTTTT CASSLGRTYRVGDTGELFF
many TRBJ1-3 TRBV14 NA TGTGCCAGCAGTCTTAATCGGTGGCGGTACTCTGGAAACACCATATATTTT CASSLNRWRYSGNTIYF
NA TRBJ2-1 TRBV7-2 NA TGTGCCAGCAGCTTATTTCCGCGGGCGGGGTACAATGAGCAGTTCTTC CASSLFPRAGYNEQFF
few TRBJ2-5 TRBV19 NA TGTGCCAGTAGTATCCCACGCGGAGAGACCCAGTACTTC CASSIPRGETQYF
many TRBJ2-2 TRBV20-1 NA TGCAGTGCTAGAGGCTTATGGGCCTCCCAAGGGGACACCGGGGAGCTGTTTTTT CSARGLWASQGDTGELFF
many TRBJ1-1 TRBV12-5 NA TGTGCTAGTGGTACCGGACAGACGAACACTGAAGCTTTCTTT CASGTGQTNTEAFF
many TRBJ2-4 TRBV5-1 NA TGCGCCAGCAGCTTGGGGCCTAGTATCAACATTCAGTACTTC CASSLGPSINIQYF
few TRBJ2-5 TRBV7-6 TRBD2 TGTGCCAGCAGCTTACGGCCGGGGAGGGCAGAGACCCAGTACTTC CASSLRPGRAETQYF
many TRBJ2-1 TRBV6-2/TRBV6-3 TRBD2 TGTGCCAGCATGGAGACTAGCGGAGCCTACAATGAGCAGTTCTTC CASMETSGAYNEQFF
many TRBJ2-7 TRBV7-9 NA TGTGCCAGCAGCTTAGCTTCAGGATACTCCTACGAGCAGTACTTC CASSLASGYSYEQYF
few TRBJ1-2 TRBV15 NA TGTGCCACCAGCAGAGCCGGTCGGAGGGCCTATGGCTACACCTTC CATSRAGRRAYGYTF
NA TRBJ1-2 TRBV4-2 NA TGTGCCAGCAGCCGGGTTCAGGGGCCGGGTAGCGATGGCTACACCTTC CASSRVQGPGSDGYTF